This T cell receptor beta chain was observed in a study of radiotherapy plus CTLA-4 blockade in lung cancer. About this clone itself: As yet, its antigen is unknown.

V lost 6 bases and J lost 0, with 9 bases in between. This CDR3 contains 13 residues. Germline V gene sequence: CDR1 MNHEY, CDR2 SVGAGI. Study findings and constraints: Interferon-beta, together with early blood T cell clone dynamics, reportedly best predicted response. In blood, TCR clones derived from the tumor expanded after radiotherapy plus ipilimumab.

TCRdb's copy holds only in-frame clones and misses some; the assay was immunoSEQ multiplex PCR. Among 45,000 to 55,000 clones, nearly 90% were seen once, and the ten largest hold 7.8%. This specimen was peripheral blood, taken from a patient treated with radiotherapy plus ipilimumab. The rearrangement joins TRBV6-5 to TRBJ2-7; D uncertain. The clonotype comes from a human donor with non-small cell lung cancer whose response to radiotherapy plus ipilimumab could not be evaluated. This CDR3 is CASSRELSYEQYF. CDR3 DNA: TGTGCCAGCAGCCGCGAACTCTCCTACGAGCAGTACTTC.